The 5 T cell receptor beta chains presented below share a single source sample, sequenced in a study of T-cell memory formation after mild COVID-19. TCRdb independently ran MiXCR on the 5' RACE reads; one entry per CDR3 protein. This table has about 200,000 distinct CDR3 sequences, over 9% appearing once. Sequenced input: PBMCs or a T cell subset sorted from them (not recorded which). These receptors were collected from a man between 18 and 29 years old who had mild COVID-19 (a few samples of this study predate the infection). Cell type and time point are not known.

This clonotype was detected a few times. This chain connects TRBV7-3 to TRBJ2-1, with a possible D match to TRBD1 (5 bases). CDR1 and CDR2 from the germline V gene are SGHTA and FQGTGA. The CDR3 totals 13 residues. V dropped 2 bases and J dropped 7 bases, with 9 bases sitting between them. The CDR3 loop is CASSLQPGNEQFF. The CDR3 nucleotides read TGTGCCAGCAGCTTACAACCAGGGAATGAGCAGTTCTTC.

This clonotype has only a few counts. This rearrangement joins TRBV18 to TRBJ2-5; D is uncertain. Per germline, CDR1 KGHSH and CDR2 LQKENI. The length of the CDR3 is 17 residues. The germline V and J ends were trimmed by 2 bases and 4 bases, with 20 bases remaining between them. The CDR3 is CASSPFPPGPDGETQYF. The CDR3 nucleotides read TGTGCCAGCTCACCATTCCCCCCAGGACCTGATGGAGAGACCCAGTACTTC.

In this sample, this clonotype turned up a few times. The chain has TRBV6-2 or TRBV6-3 and TRBJ1-1; the D gene is possibly TRBD1 (5 bases). From germline, CDR1 is MNHEY and CDR2 SVGEGT. There are 14 residues in the CDR3. Trimming stripped 7 bases from V and 0 bases from J, with 12 bases between. This chain's CDR3 is CASTPGELNTEAFF. The CDR3 DNA reads as TGTGCCAGCACCCCGGGGGAGTTGAACACTGAAGCTTTCTTT.

This clonotype occurred a few times. The chain is built from TRBV4-1 and TRBJ2-6; D is uncertain. Trimming pared 3 bases from V and 0 bases from J, leaving 9 bases between. The CDR3 length is 16 residues. Germline-derived CDR1 and CDR2 are MGHRA and YSYEKL. This CDR3 is CASSQTPGSGANVLTF. CDR3 DNA sequence: TGCGCCAGCAGCCAGACCCCCGGCTCTGGGGCCAACGTCCTGACTTTC.

This clonotype was found many times. The V gene is TRBV7-9, the J gene TRBJ2-2; possible D gene TRBD2, 5 bases. Trimming took 1 base from V and 2 from J, leaving 11 bases between them. This CDR3 is built from 16 residues. Germline lookup yields CDR1 SEHNR and CDR2 FQNEAQ (reference sequence). CDR3 amino acids: CASSLVLGSNTGELFF. As DNA, the CDR3 is TGTGCCAGCAGCTTAGTGCTTGGGAGTAACACCGGGGAGCTGTTTTTT.